This is a list of T cell receptor beta chains from one sample in a study of blood T cell repertoires in COVID-19. TCRdb's table, derived via immunoSEQ multiplex PCR, lists solely in-frame clones and lacks some. Of a few hundred thousand clones listed, 80% to 95% are singletons. Sequencing was carried out using PBMCs or T cells enriched from blood (not recorded which). The source is a woman aged 30 to 39 who had recovered from COVID-19. Both conserved end residues are part of each CDR3. A D gene is named only where the DNA matches it firmly.

j_call v_call d_call cdr3_length cdr3_nt cdr3_aa
TRBJ1-5 TRBV19 - 16 TGTGCCAGTAGTATATTGGCGGCCAGCCGCAATCAGCCCCAGCATTTT CASSILAASRNQPQHF
TRBJ1-2 TRBV6-1 TRBD1 15 TGTGCCAGCAGTGAAACCCGGGGACAGCTCTATGGCTACACCTTC CASSETRGQLYGYTF
TRBJ2-1 TRBV3-1/TRBV3-2 TRBD2 15 TGTGCCAGCAGCAAACAGCGGGAGTATAAGAATGAGCAGTTCTTC CASSKQREYKNEQFF
TRBJ1-3 TRBV7-2 - 15 TGTGCCAGCAGCCTCCCGGGGGGCTCTGGAAACACCATATATTTT CASSLPGGSGNTIYF
TRBJ2-7 TRBV27 TRBD1 13 TGTGCCAGCAGTCCAGGGGGCTCCTACGAGCAGTACTTC CASSPGGSYEQYF
TRBJ2-1 TRBV13 TRBD2 18 TGTGCCAGCAGCTTAGCGCGGTCGACTAGCGGGAGGTTTAATGAGCAGTTCTTC CASSLARSTSGRFNEQFF
TRBJ1-4 TRBV3-1/TRBV3-2 - 12 TGTGCCAGCACCTCCACCGGGGAAAAACTGTTTTTT CASTSTGEKLFF
TRBJ1-6 TRBV19 TRBD1 18 TGTGCCAGTAGTATATTACCGGGACAGGGAAGGTTGGATTCACCCCTCCACTTT CASSILPGQGRLDSPLHF
TRBJ1-1 TRBV7-8 - 14 TGTGCCAGCAGCCGTGGGGGGGCCTCGACTGAAGCTTTCTTT CASSRGGASTEAFF
TRBJ1-6 TRBV19 TRBD1 15 TGTGCCAGTAGTTCAGGGGGCTTCGGTAATTCACCCCTCCACTTT CASSSGGFGNSPLHF
TRBJ2-3 TRBV10-3 TRBD2 16 TGTGCCACCGGGGCTGCTAGCGGGGGGGCCGGTGATACGCAGTATTTT CATGAASGGAGDTQYF
TRBJ1-1 TRBV28 - 13 TGTGCCAGCAGGCTTGGAGGGTTGGCTGAAGCTTTCTTT CASRLGGLAEAFF
TRBJ2-2 TRBV7-8 - 16 TGTGCCAGCAGCCGAGTGGGGGGGGCGGGCACCGGGGAGCTGTTTTTT CASSRVGGAGTGELFF
TRBJ1-2 TRBV28 TRBD1 16 TGTGCCAGCAGTTTACGGCCGGGACAGGGAAACTATGGCTACACCTTC CASSLRPGQGNYGYTF
TRBJ1-5 TRBV28 - 14 TGTGCCAGCAGAAACCGGGATTTCAATCAGCCCCAGCATTTT CASRNRDFNQPQHF